These 13 T cell receptor beta chains were sequenced from one sample in a study of cytomegalovirus exposure and HLA in healthy donors. Use of 60 Vbeta and 13 Jbeta primers characterized the PCR. Generated by immunoSEQ multiplex PCR, the TCRdb table keeps only in-frame clones and is missing some. The table includes about 90,000 clones, roughly 70% detected once. Sequencing used PBMCs. Source of these receptors: a man under 40 in good health and CMV-seropositive.

This rearrangement joins TRBV7-3 to TRBJ2-1; possibly TRBD2 for D (6 bases). The V end was cut by 5 bases, the J end by 6 bases, with 14 bases between. CDR1 SGHTA and CDR2 FQGTGA come from the germline V gene. There are 14 residues in the CDR3. The CDR3 here is CASSQEASANEQFF. The CDR3 nucleotides read TGTGCCAGCAGCCAAGAGGCTAGCGCCAATGAGCAGTTCTTC.

This rearrangement joins TRBV10-3 to TRBJ1-1, with 8 nucleotides matching TRBD1. V shed 4 bases, J shed 1 base, and the junction held 5 bases outside the gene matches. The CDR3 has 15 amino acids. Germline CDR1 and CDR2: ENHRY and SYGVKD. Here the CDR3 reads CAISGADRENTEAFF. CDR3 DNA: TGTGCCATCAGTGGGGCGGACAGGGAGAACACTGAAGCTTTCTTT.

The chain recombines TRBV6-5 with TRBJ2-1; D gene unclear. The V and J ends lost 0 bases and 5 bases respectively, with 8 bases between them. The germline V gene has CDR1 MNHEY and CDR2 SVGAGI. The CDR3 has 14 residues. CDR3 nucleotide sequence: TGTGCCAGCAGTTACTCGGGCGAAAACAATGAGCAGTTCTTC. It is translated as CASSYSGENNEQFF.

In this sample, this clone turned up once. The chain recombines TRBV14 with TRBJ2-1; weak D call: TRBD1 (5 bases). The V and J ends lost 3 bases and 0 bases respectively, with 12 bases between them. The CDR3 totals 16 residues. Germline V gene lookup returns CDR1 SGHDN and CDR2 FVKESK. CDR3 loop: CASSQLAGFSYNEQFF. The CDR3 nucleotides are TGTGCCAGCAGCCAGCTCGCAGGGTTCTCCTACAATGAGCAGTTCTTC.

The rearrangement links TRBV29-1 to TRBJ1-1; the match to TRBD1 covers 9 bases. The V and J ends lost 7 bases and 4 bases, in that order; junction bases with no gene match: 10. Germline values: CDR1 SQVTM, CDR2 ANQGSEA. CDR3 length: 14 amino acids. CDR3 nucleotide sequence: TGCAGCGCCAACAGGGGGCTCCAGGGCACTGAAGCTTTCTTT. Encoded protein: CSANRGLQGTEAFF.

This clone was picked up one time. The chain couples TRBV6-5 to TRBJ1-2; D gene unclear. The germline V and J ends were trimmed by 2 bases and 4 bases, with 11 bases remaining between them. This CDR3 has 14 amino acids. Germline values: CDR1 MNHEY, CDR2 SVGAGI. The CDR3 spells CASSYDYGGYGYTF. The DNA of the CDR3 is TGTGCCAGCAGTTACGACTACGGCGGCTATGGCTACACCTTC.

V usage is TRBV13 and J usage is TRBJ1-1, with D perhaps TRBD1 (5 bases). Germline CDR1 is PRHDT and CDR2 is FYEKMQ (reference sequence). Trimming pared 5 bases from V and 0 bases from J, leaving 13 bases between. CDR3 size: 15 residues. The CDR3 spells CASSPIQDMNTEAFF. CDR3 coding DNA: TGTGCCAGCAGCCCTATACAGGATATGAACACTGAAGCTTTCTTT. The variable domain in full, completed from reference TRBV13 and TRBJ1-1, reads AAGVIQSPRHLIKEKRETATLKCYPIPRHDTVYWYQQGPGQDPQFLISFYEKMQSDKGSIPDRFSAQQFSDYHSELNMSSLELGDSALYFCASSPIQDMNTEAFFGQGTRLTVV.

This chain links TRBV19 with TRBJ2-2; possible D gene TRBD2, 6 bases. The CDR3 length is 14 residues. CDR1 and CDR2 (germline): LNHDA, SQIVND (reference sequence). V lost 6 bases and J lost 4, with 12 bases in between. CDR3 DNA sequence: TGTGCCAGTAGGAATGCGGGGAGCACCGGGGAGCTGTTTTTT. This gives the protein CASRNAGSTGELFF.

The rearrangement links TRBV7-2 to TRBJ2-2, with D perhaps matching TRBD1 (6 bases). Germline V CDR1 and CDR2: SGHTA, FQGNSA. The CDR3 runs to 12 residues. Trimming took off 5 bases at V and 7 bases at J, with 8 bases between the two ends. CDR3 protein: CASSPRGGELFF. The DNA of the CDR3 is TGTGCCAGCAGCCCCAGGGGCGGGGAGCTGTTTTTT. Drawing the rest from reference TRBV7-2 and TRBJ2-2, the complete variable domain is GAGVSQSPSNKVTEKGKDVELRCDPISGHTALYWYRQSLGQGLEFLIYFQGNSAPDKSGLPSDRFSAERTGGSVSTLTIQRTQQEDSAVYLCASSPRGGELFFGEGSRLTVL.

The chain uses TRBV5-1 and TRBJ1-4; weak D call: TRBD1 (5 bases). This CDR3 is built from 15 residues. The germline V gene encodes CDR1 SGHRS and CDR2 YFSETQ. The V end was cut by 1 base, the J end by 5 bases, with 12 bases between. CDR3 DNA: TGCGCCAGCAGCTTGAGCAGGGCCTTAAATGAAAAACTGTTTTTT. Translation gives CASSLSRALNEKLFF.

This rearrangement joins TRBV9 to TRBJ2-3, with TRBD1 matching over 8 bases. Losses at the gene ends were 4 bases for V and 2 bases for J; bases not matched to a gene: 6. CDR1 and CDR2 (germline): SGDLS, YYNGEE. CDR3 length equals 15 residues. CDR3 coding DNA: TGTGCCAGCAGCCCCCGGACAGGGATCACAGATACGCAGTATTTT. As protein: CASSPRTGITDTQYF.

The V call is TRBV7-6, the J call TRBJ2-5; 8 bases are shared with TRBD2. The CDR3 length is 14 residues. V shed 2 bases, J shed 7 bases, and the junction held 6 bases outside the gene matches. Looked up from germline, CDR1 is SGHVS and CDR2 is FNYEAQ. The CDR3 loop reads CASSLTSGPRTQYF. The CDR3 DNA is TGTGCCAGCAGCTTAACTAGCGGTCCAAGGACCCAGTACTTC. The variable domain in full, with the rest retrieved from reference TRBV7-6 and TRBJ2-5, is GAGVSQSPRYKVTKRGQDVALRCDPISGHVSLYWYRQALGQGPEFLTYFNYEAQQDKSGLPNDRFSAERPEGSISTLTIQRTEQRDSAMYRCASSLTSGPRTQYFGPGTRLLVL.

A remark on this clone: At one of its ends the junction is not consistent with the germline gene, which may arise from a read error. The rearrangement links TRBV6-5 to TRBJ1-2; 8 bases are a match to TRBD1. The CDR3 loop spans 13 amino acids. Germline lookup yields CDR1 MNHEY and CDR2 SVGAGI. Here the CDR3 reads CASSRTGNYGYPF. CDR3 coding DNA: TGTGCCAGCAGTCGGACAGGGAACTATGGCTACCCCTTC.